A single sample gave rise to the 10 T cell receptor beta chains below, sequenced in a study of T-cell memory formation after mild COVID-19. TCRdb redid the calling of the 5' RACE reads with MiXCR, one entry per CDR3 protein. The sample contains some 210,000 distinct CDR3 sequences, roughly a tenth of which appear only once. What was sequenced was PBMCs or a T cell subset sorted from them (not recorded which). The origin of the receptors is a man between 18 and 35 years old who had mild COVID-19 (a few samples of this study predate the infection). Cell type and time point are not known.

The chain couples TRBV4-3 to TRBJ2-7; 10 nucleotides align to TRBD1. Losses at the gene ends were 0 bases for V and 7 bases for J; bases not matched to a gene: 9. From germline, CDR1 is LGHNA and CDR2 YSLEER. This CDR3 is 16 amino acids long. CDR3 nucleotide sequence: TGCGCCAGCAGCCAAGATCAGGACAGGGGGATTGGAGAGCAGTACGTC. This codes for CASSQDQDRGIGEQYV.

V gene TRBV5-1 combines with J gene TRBJ1-6, with TRBD1 matching 9 bases. J gave up 8 bases and V 4 bases, and 4 bases lay outside the gene matches. Germline lookup yields CDR1 SGHRS and CDR2 YFSETQ. The CDR3 is 14 residues long. CDR3 sequence reads: CASSAGQGYSPLHF. In nucleotides, the CDR3 is TGCGCCAGCAGCGCTGGACAGGGGTATTCACCCCTCCACTTT.

This clonotype was counted between two and nine times. This chain joins TRBV6-2 or TRBV6-3 and TRBJ1-2; 12 bases map to TRBD1. CDR3 length equals 16 residues. J lost 8 bases, V lost 2 bases, and 9 bases had no gene match. Germline V gives CDR1 MNHEY, CDR2 SVGEGT. In DNA form, the CDR3 reads TGTGCCAGCAGTTACCCGGGACAGGGGGCGGTTCGGGGCTACACCTTC. This gives the protein CASSYPGQGAVRGYTF.

CDR3 bases: TGCGCCAGCAGCCCCATGACTAGCGGGATAAGCACAGATACGCAGTATTTT. This encodes CASSPMTSGISTDTQYF. The chain has TRBV5-1 and TRBJ2-3; 11 nucleotides agree with TRBD2. The CDR3 is 17 amino acids. The germline V gene has CDR1 SGHRS and CDR2 YFSETQ. J lost 0 bases, V lost 4 bases, and 7 bases had no gene match. The full variable domain, completed using reference TRBV5-1 and TRBJ2-3, is KAGVTQTPRYLIKTRGQQVTLSCSPISGHRSVSWYQQTPGQGLQFLFEYFSETQRNKGNFPGRFSGRQFSNSRSEMNVSTLELGDSALYLCASSPMTSGISTDTQYFGPGTRLTVL.

The rearrangement uses TRBV2 and TRBJ1-5; D is uncertain. Germline V gene data show CDR1 as SNHLY and CDR2 as FYNNEI. V was cut by 3 bases and J by 6 bases, with 6 bases left in between. The CDR3 has 12 amino acids. The CDR3 region is CASSERGQPQHF. In DNA, the CDR3 is TGTGCCAGCAGTGAGAGAGGTCAGCCCCAGCATTTT.

This chain links TRBV6-2 or TRBV6-3 with TRBJ1-1; the D is unclear. V lost 6 bases, J lost 4 bases, and 18 bases lay in between. The CDR3 runs to 15 residues. Germline CDR1 reads MNHEY; CDR2 reads SVGEGT. CDR3 in DNA: TGTGCCAGCAGCCCGAGGGAGGGTGGAGGCACTGAAGCTTTCTTT. It specifies CASSPREGGGTEAFF.

The chain carries TRBV5-1 and TRBJ2-1; 8 bases line up with TRBD2. The ends lost 2 bases at V and 7 bases at J; junction bases unmatched: 8. The CDR3 runs 15 residues. The germline V gene has CDR1 SGHRS and CDR2 YFSETQ. CDR3 DNA: TGCGCCAGCAGCTTAGGACGGGGGGGGATGAATGAGCAGTTCTTC. Translated, it gives CASSLGRGGMNEQFF. The full variable domain, rest sourced from reference TRBV5-1 and TRBJ2-1, is KAGVTQTPRYLIKTRGQQVTLSCSPISGHRSVSWYQQTPGQGLQFLFEYFSETQRNKGNFPGRFSGRQFSNSRSEMNVSTLELGDSALYLCASSLGRGGMNEQFFGPGTRLTVL.

V usage is TRBV30 and J usage is TRBJ1-1, with D unclear. The CDR3 is 13 residues long. Trimming pared 1 base from V and 1 base from J, leaving 7 bases between. Germline-derived CDR1 and CDR2 are GTSNPN and SVGIG (reference sequence). Here the CDR3 DNA reads TGTGCCTGGAGTGCCCGACGGAACACTGAAGCTTTCTTT. The encoded protein is CAWSARRNTEAFF.

The J gene is TRBJ2-3, the V gene TRBV6-1; TRBD2 might be the D (5 bases). CDR1 is MNHNS and CDR2 is SASEGT in the germline V gene. Trimming pared 1 base from V and 6 bases from J, leaving 11 bases between. The CDR3 has 14 amino acids. CDR3 DNA: TGTGCCAGCAGTGAAGGAGGGCCCCGGGATACGCAGTATTTT. Its protein product is CASSEGGPRDTQYF.

The genes are TRBV5-1 and TRBJ2-3; 9 bases align to TRBD1. The ends lost 4 bases at V and 3 bases at J; junction bases unmatched: 6. Germline values: CDR1 SGHRS, CDR2 YFSETQ. This CDR3 has 15 residues. Written as DNA, the CDR3 is TGCGCCAGCAGCGGCGACAGGGGGATGACAGATACGCAGTATTTT. Translating it yields CASSGDRGMTDTQYF.